The rows below give T cell receptor beta chains drawn from one sample of a study of blood T cells in healthy people across ages. From the 5' RACE reads, TCRdb called clonotypes with MiXCR, one entry per CDR3 protein. The table has 650,000 to 1,000,000 distinct CDR3 sequences, about 36% seen once. The sample consisted of blood. The receptors shown here come from a man aged 18-30 years in good health. The CDR3 runs from the conserved cysteine through the conserved F or W. The D gene is left open where the match is weak. Expanded clones are given a class, and other clones once, few, many or no size at all.

d_gene	abundance	v_gene	j_gene	len	CDR3nt	CDR3aa
.	.	TRBV4-1	TRBJ2-3	16	TGCGCCAGCAGCCTGCCGTCAGGCGGGGTAGTTGATACGCAGTATTTT	CASSLPSGGVVDTQYF
TRBD1	.	TRBV27	TRBJ2-3	16	TGTGCCAGCAGTCCCCGACAGGGGTTAAGCGCAGATACGCGGTATTTT	CASSPRQGLSADTRYF
.	many	TRBV21-1	TRBJ2-3	16	TGTGCCAGCAGCCTAATGGAGCTGACTAGCACAGATACGCAGTATTTT	CASSLMELTSTDTQYF
.	.	TRBV27	TRBJ2-1	13	TGTGCCAGCAGTTTAGGGGCCCCCAATGAGCAGTTCTTC	CASSLGAPNEQFF
TRBD2	.	TRBV7-2	TRBJ2-7	15	TGTGCCAGCAGCTCACCGGGACTAGCGTCCTACGAGCAGTACTTC	CASSSPGLASYEQYF
.	.	TRBV20-1	TRBJ1-1	14	TGCAGTGCTAGAGATCCACAGGCGAACACTGAAGCTTTCTTT	CSARDPQANTEAFF
TRBD2	.	TRBV29-1	TRBJ2-7	13	TGCAGCGCTATAGCGGGAGCTCTCTACGAGCAGTACTTC	CSAIAGALYEQYF
.	.	TRBV6-2/TRBV6-3	TRBJ2-7	17	TGTGCCAGCAGTTACCACATTCTTAGGCCCACCTACAATGAGCAGTACTTC	CASSYHILRPTYNEQYF
.	.	TRBV27	TRBJ2-5	14	TGTGCCAGCAGTTTATCGCTAGACACCGCCGAGAAGTACTTC	CASSLSLDTAEKYF
.	.	TRBV18	TRBJ1-1	12	TGTGCCAGCTCACCTAGGCAGGTTGAAGCTTTCTTT	CASSPRQVEAFF
.	few	TRBV12-3/TRBV12-4	TRBJ1-2	13	TGTGCCAGCAAGGAGGGGCGACTCGATGGCTACACCTTC	CASKEGRLDGYTF
TRBD1	.	TRBV2	TRBJ1-2	14	TGTGCCAGCAGTGCGGCGACAGGGAACTATGGCTACACCTTC	CASSAATGNYGYTF
TRBD2	many	TRBV4-3	TRBJ2-1	17	TGCGCCAGCAGCCAAGATCCCCGGGGGGACCCCTACAATGAGCAGTTCTTC	CASSQDPRGDPYNEQFF
TRBD1	.	TRBV30	TRBJ2-3	12	TGTGCCGGGACAGTGAAGGGGGATACGCAGTATTTT	CAGTVKGDTQYF
TRBD1	few	TRBV6-2/TRBV6-3	TRBJ2-7	15	TGTGCCAGCAGAGATCCCGGGACAGGGGCCTCCGAGCAGTACTTC	CASRDPGTGASEQYF
TRBD1	.	TRBV4-2	TRBJ1-2	15	TGTGCCAGCAGTCAATCCCGGACAGGGGGAAGGGGCTACACCTTC	CASSQSRTGGRGYTF
TRBD1	.	TRBV28	TRBJ2-7	14	TGTGCCAGCGGGGACAGGAGCTCCTACAATGAGCAGTACTTC	CASGDRSSYNEQYF
TRBD1	many	TRBV12-3/TRBV12-4	TRBJ1-2	13	TGTGCCAGCAGTGCTACAGGGGGCAGTGGCTACACCTTC	CASSATGGSGYTF
TRBD1	.	TRBV7-2	TRBJ1-2	15	TGTGCCAGCAGCTCACCGGGACAGGGCGTCTATGGCTACACCTTC	CASSSPGQGVYGYTF
TRBD2	.	TRBV6-2/TRBV6-3	TRBJ2-1	18	TGTGCCAGCAGAATCGTCGTCGGGCCCGGGGGGTCTTACAATGAGCAGTTCTTC	CASRIVVGPGGSYNEQFF
.	.	TRBV3-1	TRBJ1-2	13	TGTGCCAGCGGCCAATTATCCGATGGAGGCTACACCTTC	CASGQLSDGGYTF
.	few	TRBV12-3/TRBV12-4	TRBJ1-1	13	TGTGCCAGCAGACCTAGGGGGGACACTGAAGCTTTCTTT	CASRPRGDTEAFF
.	.	TRBV3-1	TRBJ2-3	12	TGTGCCAGCAGCCAAGTGCAAGATACGCAGTATTTT	CASSQVQDTQYF
.	few	TRBV4-3	TRBJ1-4	16	TGCGCCAGCAGCCAAGATCGGAAGGGTGATAATGAAAAACTGTTTTTT	CASSQDRKGDNEKLFF
TRBD1	few	TRBV9	TRBJ1-2	16	TGTGCCAGCTACAACTCACAGACAGGGGAGGTGGGAGGCTACACCTTC	CASYNSQTGEVGGYTF
TRBD1	.	TRBV19	TRBJ1-1	16	TGTGCCAGTAGTGCAGGACAGGATTTGATGGACACTGAAGCTTTCTTT	CASSAGQDLMDTEAFF
.	.	TRBV28	TRBJ2-7	14	TGTGCCAGCAGTTCTATCATCCCAGCCTACGAGCAGTACTTC	CASSSIIPAYEQYF
.	many	TRBV4-1	TRBJ2-1	15	TGCGCCAGCAGCCAGATACAGCGGGACATTAATGAGCAGTTCTTC	CASSQIQRDINEQFF
.	few	TRBV7-2	TRBJ1-2	16	TGTGCCAGCAGCTTAGATCCAGGGGCCCGCGGGTATGGCTACACCTTC	CASSLDPGARGYGYTF
.	.	TRBV20-1	TRBJ2-7	14	TGCAGTGCTAGTGGCCGAGTTTCAGGGTGGGAGCAGTACTTC	CSASGRVSGWEQYF
.	few	TRBV12-3/TRBV12-4	TRBJ1-1	13	TGTGCCAGCAGTATTACAGGGAGCCCTGAAGCTTTCTTT	CASSITGSPEAFF
.	.	TRBV7-2	TRBJ2-7	16	TGTGCCAGCAGCCCCCCTTGGCCTAGCATTAGCTACGAGCAGTACTTC	CASSPPWPSISYEQYF
TRBD1	few	TRBV12-3/TRBV12-4	TRBJ1-6	14	TGTGCCAGCAGTCGCGACAGGGTCAATTCACCCCTCCACTTT	CASSRDRVNSPLHF
.	few	TRBV27	TRBJ1-2	13	TGTGCCAGCGGCGCTACGGGAACATATGGCTACACCTTC	CASGATGTYGYTF
.	many	TRBV7-2	TRBJ2-7	14	TGTGCCAGCAGCTCCGGTGTGGGGGTTAGCGAGCAGTACTTC	CASSSGVGVSEQYF
.	.	TRBV20-1	TRBJ2-3	16	TGCAGTGCTCGGGGAGCGGCCCTCATTCGCACAGATACGCAGTATTTT	CSARGAALIRTDTQYF
.	few	TRBV20-1	TRBJ2-1	10	TGCAGTGCTAGAGAAGGCGGGCAGTTCTTC	CSAREGGQFF
.	.	TRBV27	TRBJ2-7	13	TGTGCCAGCAGTTTAACGGTGTACTACGAGCAGTACTTC	CASSLTVYYEQYF
TRBD1	.	TRBV2	TRBJ2-2	14	TGTGCCAGTGGGACAGGGTCGAACACCGGGGAGCTGTTTTTT	CASGTGSNTGELFF
.	many	TRBV7-9	TRBJ1-2	16	TGTGCCAGCAGCCCTGCTTTGGCAGGGGTGAACTATGGCTACACCTTC	CASSPALAGVNYGYTF
.	few	TRBV6-2/TRBV6-3	TRBJ2-7	13	TGTGCCAGCAGTTTGGGGGCAAATGGCGAGCAGTACTTC	CASSLGANGEQYF
.	.	TRBV20-1	TRBJ1-6	14	TGCAGTGCTGGTACCGTGGCGTATAATTCACCCCTCCACTTT	CSAGTVAYNSPLHF
.	.	TRBV12-3/TRBV12-4	TRBJ2-3	14	TGTGCCAGCATCCCGGGACTTACCACAGATACGGAGTATTTT	CASIPGLTTDTEYF
TRBD1	.	TRBV7-9	TRBJ1-1	16	TGTGCCAGCAGCTTAGCGGTAAAGGGGGCGCGGACTGAAGCTTTCTTT	CASSLAVKGARTEAFF
.	few	TRBV7-2	TRBJ1-6	14	TGTGCCAGCACCCTAGGGACGGCTGTTAGGACCCTCCACTTT	CASTLGTAVRTLHF
.	few	TRBV7-2	TRBJ2-1	17	TGTGCCAGCAGCTTAAAGGGGTCGAGGGGGGAGTCTCATGAGCAGTTCTTC	CASSLKGSRGESHEQFF
TRBD1	.	TRBV27	TRBJ2-5	13	TGTGCCAGCACGGACAGGGATGGGGAGACCCAGTACTTC	CASTDRDGETQYF
TRBD2	.	TRBV4-3	TRBJ2-5	14	TGCGCCAGCAGCCAGGGGGAGGGAACAGAGACCCAGTACTTC	CASSQGEGTETQYF